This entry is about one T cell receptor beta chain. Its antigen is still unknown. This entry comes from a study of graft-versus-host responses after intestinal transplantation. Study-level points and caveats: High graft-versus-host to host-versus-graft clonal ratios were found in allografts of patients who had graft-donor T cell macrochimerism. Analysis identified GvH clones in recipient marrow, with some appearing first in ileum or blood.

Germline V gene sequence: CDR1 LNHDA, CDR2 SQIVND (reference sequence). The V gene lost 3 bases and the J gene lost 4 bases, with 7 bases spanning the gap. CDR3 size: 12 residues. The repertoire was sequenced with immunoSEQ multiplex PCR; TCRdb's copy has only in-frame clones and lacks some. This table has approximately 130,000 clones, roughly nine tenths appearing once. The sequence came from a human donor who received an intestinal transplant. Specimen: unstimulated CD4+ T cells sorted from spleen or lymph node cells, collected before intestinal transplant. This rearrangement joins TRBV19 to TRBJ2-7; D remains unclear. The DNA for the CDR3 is TGTGCCAGTAGTATGCTGGGGTACGAGCAGTACTTC. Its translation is CASSMLGYEQYF.